This T cell receptor beta chain was sequenced in a study of blood T cell repertoires in COVID-19. At the level of the study: The United States, Italy and Spain supplied acute and convalescent COVID-19 samples. T cells, B-cell-depleted T cells, or PBMCs provided the cDNA or gDNA that served as material.

Original processing notes: Amplification of reference gene primers was used by the study to estimate nucleated cell counts. Assay: immunoSEQ multiplex PCR; the TCRdb copy retains only in-frame clones and omits some. D and trimming were read from the DNA, whereas the V and J calls and clone size are those reported in that table. The data hold about 120,000 clones, with about 83% observed a single time. This CDR3 has 14 residues. Trimming removed 3 bases from V and 6 bases from J, with 14 bases in between. Germline V gene data show CDR1 as SGHVS and CDR2 as FQNEAQ. The rearrangement uses TRBV7-8 and TRBJ2-5; TRBD2 might be the D (5 bases). The sequenced sample consisted of peripheral blood. The source is a woman in her fifties or sixties with acute or convalescent COVID-19. DNA of the CDR3: TGTGCCAGCAGCTTTACTAGGAGGTGGAAGACCCAGTACTTC. As protein: CASSFTRRWKTQYF.